The 28 T cell receptor beta chains given below trace back to one sample, sequenced in a study of T-cell memory formation after mild COVID-19. TCRdb re-called the 5' RACE reads with MiXCR, one entry per CDR3 protein. This table holds fewer than 250,000 distinct CDR3 sequences, 8% to 11% found once. Sample: PBMCs or a T cell subset sorted from them (not recorded which). The receptors were gathered from a man younger than 30 who had mild COVID-19 (a few samples of this study predate the infection). Cell type and time point are not known.

The sample holds a few counts of this clonotype. The chain links TRBV7-2 to TRBJ1-3; no definite D call. CDR3 length: 15 residues. The V end was cut by 3 bases, the J end by 0 bases, with 9 bases between. The germline gives CDR1 SGHTA, CDR2 FQGNSA. The CDR3 DNA reads as TGTGCCAGCAGCTTGGGTGCCCCCTCTGGAAACACCATATATTTT. It codes for CASSLGAPSGNTIYF.

Written as DNA, the CDR3 is TGCGCCAGCAGCTTGCCCAGCAGCACAGATACGCAGTATTTT. As protein: CASSLPSSTDTQYF. The chain carries TRBV5-1 and TRBJ2-3; D gene unclear. V was shortened by 1 base and J by 0 bases, with 6 bases between the two germline ends. Germline V gives CDR1 SGHRS, CDR2 YFSETQ. CDR3 length: 14 amino acids.

To note about this clonotype: Compared with germline, one end of the junction differs, possibly owing to a read error. The chain carries TRBV5-1 and TRBJ2-7; 7 bases are a match to TRBD2. Germline CDR1 SGHRS, CDR2 YFSETQ. The CDR3 contains 12 residues. The CDR3 DNA reads TGCGCCAGCAGCCGGGACGGGGAGGGGCTCCACTTC. This translates into CASSRDGEGLHF.

This clonotype was picked up many times. The chain has TRBV9 and TRBJ2-7, with TRBD1 matching over 12 bases. Germline-derived CDR1 and CDR2 are SGDLS and YYNGEE. The CDR3 covers 17 residues. The ends lost 4 bases at V and 5 bases at J; junction bases unmatched: 13. This CDR3 is CASSPQWGQGASHEQYF. The CDR3 nucleotides are TGTGCCAGCAGCCCCCAATGGGGACAGGGGGCGTCCCACGAGCAGTACTTC.

The V gene is TRBV20-1, the J gene TRBJ2-5; D possibly corresponds to TRBD1 (6 bases). Germline V gene data show CDR1 as DFQATT and CDR2 as SNEGSKA (reference sequence). CDR3 length equals 12 residues. Between the trimmed V and J ends, which lost 8 bases and 1 base, there was a span of 11 bases. The CDR3 nucleotides are TGCAGTTTGGGCAGGGGCCAAGAGACCCAGTACTTC. Amino acid sequence: CSLGRGQETQYF.

This clonotype was seen at least ten times. The chain has TRBV11-2 and TRBJ1-1; D is perhaps TRBD1 (6 bases). Germline assignment: CDR1 SGHAT and CDR2 FQNNGV. The CDR3 spans 12 residues. With 5 bases removed from V and 10 bases from J, the gap between germline ends came to 14 bases. The CDR3 reads CASSPGGQRAFF. In DNA form, the CDR3 reads TGTGCCAGCAGCCCCGGGGGCCAACGAGCTTTCTTT. Combining the CDR3 with reference TRBV11-2 and TRBJ1-1 gives the whole variable domain EAGVAQSPRYKIIEKRQSVAFWCNPISGHATLYWYQQILGQGPKLLIQFQNNGVVDDSQLPKDRFSAERLKGVDSTLKIQPAKLEDSAVYLCASSPGGQRAFFGQGTRLTVV.

The chain joins TRBV7-6 to TRBJ2-3, with D possibly being TRBD1 (7 bases). Germline values: CDR1 SGHVS, CDR2 FNYEAQ. V was pared by 6 bases and J by 5 bases, with 24 bases between. The CDR3 length is 17 residues. In DNA form, the CDR3 reads TGTGCCAGCAGGGCTAGGTGGAGGGGGCGCGGGAAAGATACGCAGTATTTT. Encoded protein: CASRARWRGRGKDTQYF.

The chain uses TRBV27 and TRBJ2-2; possibly TRBD2 for D (5 bases). The CDR3 is 12 amino acids. Germline V lookup: CDR1 MNHEY, CDR2 SMNVEV (reference sequence). Between the trimmed V and J ends, which lost 3 bases and 13 bases, there was a span of 12 bases. CDR3 bases: TGTGCCAGCAGTTTCGAGGGTCGGCGGCTGTTTTTT. It translates to CASSFEGRRLFF.

This chain uses TRBV20-1 with TRBJ2-7, with TRBD1 as a possible D gene (5 bases). Trimming stripped 0 bases from V and 4 bases from J, with 19 bases between. The germline V gene has CDR1 DFQATT and CDR2 SNEGSKA (reference sequence). The CDR3 length is 16 residues. The CDR3 region is CSARDKSKGVRYEQYF. The CDR3 DNA follows: TGCAGTGCTAGAGATAAGTCGAAAGGGGTTAGGTACGAGCAGTACTTC.

The chain employs TRBV5-1 and TRBJ2-1; TRBD2 aligns across 7 bases. The CDR3 is made up of 16 amino acids. Trimming took 0 bases from V and 4 from J; bases not matched to a gene: 7. Germline values: CDR1 SGHRS, CDR2 YFSETQ. CDR3 amino acids: CASSLGGTTRYNEQFF. Here the CDR3 DNA reads TGCGCCAGCAGCTTGGGAGGGACTACCCGATACAATGAGCAGTTCTTC.

V gene TRBV19 combines with J gene TRBJ1-1; 8 nucleotides agree with TRBD1. The germline V gene encodes CDR1 LNHDA and CDR2 SQIVND (reference sequence). The V and J ends lost 4 bases and 4 bases, in that order; junction bases with no gene match: 5. This CDR3 is built from 14 residues. The DNA of the CDR3 is TGTGCCAGTAGTAACCAGGGGGCAGGCACTGAAGCTTTCTTT. This encodes CASSNQGAGTEAFF.

There are a few counts of this clonotype. The chain is built from TRBV5-1 and TRBJ1-2; tentatively, D is TRBD1 (5 bases). CDR3 length: 14 residues. CDR1 is SGHRS and CDR2 is YFSETQ in the germline V gene. Between the trimmed V and J ends, which lost 5 bases and 2 bases, there was a span of 13 bases. CDR3 coding DNA: TGCGCCAGCAGGTTCCCCGGGGCCAACTATGGCTACACCTTC. It yields the protein CASRFPGANYGYTF.

This clonotype was picked up a small number of times. This rearrangement joins TRBV6-4 to TRBJ2-7, with TRBD2 identical over 15 bases. Germline V lookup: CDR1 MRHNA, CDR2 SNTAGT. This CDR3 contains 21 residues. Trimming removed 2 bases from V and 2 bases from J; junction bases left unmatched: 16. The CDR3 DNA reads TGTGCCAGCAGTGACACCGGGACTAGCGGGGGGCAATCCCCCCTCACCTACGAGCAGTACTTC. Its protein is CASSDTGTSGGQSPLTYEQYF.

This chain joins TRBV7-2 and TRBJ1-5, with TRBD1 matching over 10 bases. With V trimmed by 0 bases and J by 5 bases, 4 bases remained unmatched. CDR1 is SGHTA and CDR2 is FQGNSA in the germline V gene. The CDR3 is made up of 16 amino acids. For the CDR3, the DNA is TGTGCCAGCAGCTTAGCCGGGACAGGGGCCTATCAGCCCCAGCATTTT. Protein product: CASSLAGTGAYQPQHF.

The chain uses TRBV20-1 and TRBJ2-3, with D hard to call. Trimming pared 6 bases from V and 2 bases from J, leaving 18 bases between. The CDR3 contains 15 residues. The germline gives CDR1 DFQATT, CDR2 SNEGSKA (reference sequence). The CDR3 nucleotides are TGCAGTGCCCCCACCCCCTCGGGTTCCACAGATACGCAGTATTTT. Residues: CSAPTPSGSTDTQYF.

A few counts support this clonotype. The V call is TRBV6-6, the J call TRBJ2-5; 7 nucleotides agree with TRBD2. The CDR3 is 13 amino acids. The junction had 0 bases not matched to a gene; V was cut back by 5 bases and J by 0 bases. Germline loops: CDR1 MNHNY, CDR2 SVGAGI (reference sequence). CDR3 coding DNA: TGTGCCAGCAGTGGACTAGACCAAGAGACCCAGTACTTC. It encodes CASSGLDQETQYF.

This chain connects TRBV9 to TRBJ2-4, with D possibly being TRBD2 (6 bases). The V gene's germline CDR1 is SGDLS and CDR2 YYNGEE. The CDR3 is made up of 19 amino acids. V was cut by 3 bases and J by 1 base, with 23 bases left in between. The CDR3 region is CASSGGVQELAKAKNIQYF. CDR3 DNA: TGTGCCAGCAGCGGGGGGGTTCAGGAGCTAGCAAAGGCCAAAAACATTCAGTACTTC.

This chain joins TRBV4-1 and TRBJ1-6; D is unclear. The length of the CDR3 is 15 residues. From germline, CDR1 is MGHRA and CDR2 YSYEKL. Trimming stripped 0 bases from V and 6 bases from J, with 9 bases between. The CDR3 here is CASSQEASVNSPLHF. DNA for the CDR3: TGCGCCAGCAGCCAAGAGGCGTCAGTTAATTCACCCCTCCACTTT.

Only a few counts were recorded for this clonotype. The chain uses TRBV6-7 and TRBJ2-1, with unresolved D. TRBV6-7 is filed as an ORF, its function uncertain. Trimming took off 2 bases at V and 0 bases at J, with 17 bases between the two ends. This CDR3 contains 18 residues. The CDR3 loop reads CASSYPRTRPNSYNEQFF. CDR3 in DNA: TGTGCCAGCAGTTACCCCCGGACGCGGCCTAACTCCTACAATGAGCAGTTCTTC.

In this sample, this clonotype turned up a few times. This rearrangement joins TRBV7-9 to TRBJ1-2; unclear D gene. Trimming cost V 4 bases and J 5 bases, with 14 bases left between them. The CDR3 sequence is 14 residues long. Germline V gives CDR1 SEHNR, CDR2 FQNEAQ (reference sequence). The CDR3 loop is CASSSAGEGYGYTF. The CDR3 nucleotides are TGTGCCAGCAGCTCCGCCGGGGAGGGATATGGCTACACCTTC.

At least ten counts were recorded for this clonotype. The chain couples TRBV7-2 to TRBJ2-5; D tentatively fits TRBD1 or TRBD2 (6 bases each). The CDR3 contains 14 residues. The V gene's germline CDR1 is SGHTA and CDR2 FQGNSA. Trimming removed 3 bases at V and 0 bases at J, with 8 bases between. CDR3 protein: CASSFRGHQETQYF. The CDR3 DNA is TGTGCCAGCAGCTTCCGGGGGCACCAAGAGACCCAGTACTTC.

V gene TRBV18 combines with J gene TRBJ2-7, with 7 bases matching TRBD2. The CDR3 length is 14 residues. Losses at the gene ends were 3 bases for V and 5 bases for J; bases not matched to a gene: 7. In germline, CDR1 is KGHSH, CDR2 LQKENI. CDR3 DNA sequence: TGTGCCAGCTCACCCTGGGGGGGGAGGAACGAGCAGTACGTC. Its translation is CASSPWGGRNEQYV.

This clonotype appeared a few times. V gene TRBV10-2 combines with J gene TRBJ2-5, with 9 bases matching TRBD2. V was pared by 3 bases and J by 2 bases, with 16 bases of the junction left unmatched. The length of the CDR3 is 19 residues. CDR1 is WSHSY, CDR2 SAAADI, per germline. The CDR3 region has the DNA TGCGCCAGCAGTGAATCAGTGGGACTAGCAGCCCGAGGACAAGAGACCCAGTACTTC. This gives the protein CASSESVGLAARGQETQYF.

This clonotype was counted only a few times. The rearrangement uses TRBV5-1 and TRBJ2-1; 10 positions match TRBD2. Trimming cost V 0 bases and J 1 base; bases outside gene matches: 7. The CDR3 is 18 amino acids. The germline gives CDR1 SGHRS, CDR2 YFSETQ. CDR3 region: CASSLELAGLPSYNEQFF. The CDR3 coding sequence is TGCGCCAGCAGCTTGGAACTAGCGGGGCTGCCGTCCTACAATGAGCAGTTCTTC.

The chain couples TRBV12-3 or TRBV12-4 to TRBJ2-3; TRBD2 aligns across 13 bases. The J segment lost 4 bases and the V segment lost 6 bases, leaving 7 bases of the junction unmatched. This CDR3 contains 16 residues. The CDR3 here is CASRKGLAGESDTQYF. CDR3 nucleotides: TGTGCCAGCAGAAAAGGACTAGCGGGGGAATCAGATACGCAGTATTTT.

The chain couples TRBV7-3 to TRBJ2-5; 10 positions agree with TRBD2. The CDR3 is 17 residues long. V was clipped by 1 base and J by 4 bases; unmatched bases: 9. Germline CDR1 SGHTA, CDR2 FQGTGA. CDR3: CASSLNPPSGGGETQYF. CDR3 nucleotides: TGTGCCAGCAGCTTAAACCCTCCTAGCGGGGGAGGAGAGACCCAGTACTTC.

This sequence joins TRBV2 and TRBJ2-1; D ambiguous. Trimming left V 8 bases short and J 7 bases short, with 12 bases between. Germline CDR1 is SNHLY and CDR2 is FYNNEI. The CDR3 is 12 amino acids. The CDR3 reads CASGPRSNEQFF. DNA for the CDR3: TGTGCCAGCGGACCTAGGTCTAATGAGCAGTTCTTC.

V gene TRBV28 combines with J gene TRBJ1-6, with 7 nucleotides matching TRBD1. The CDR3 extends over 15 amino acids. Unmatched junction bases numbered 4, after V lost 6 bases and J lost 2 bases. Per germline, CDR1 MDHEN and CDR2 SYDVKM. The CDR3 here is CASSPGTAYNSPLHF. CDR3 nucleotides: TGTGCCAGCAGCCCCGGGACAGCCTATAATTCACCCCTCCACTTT.